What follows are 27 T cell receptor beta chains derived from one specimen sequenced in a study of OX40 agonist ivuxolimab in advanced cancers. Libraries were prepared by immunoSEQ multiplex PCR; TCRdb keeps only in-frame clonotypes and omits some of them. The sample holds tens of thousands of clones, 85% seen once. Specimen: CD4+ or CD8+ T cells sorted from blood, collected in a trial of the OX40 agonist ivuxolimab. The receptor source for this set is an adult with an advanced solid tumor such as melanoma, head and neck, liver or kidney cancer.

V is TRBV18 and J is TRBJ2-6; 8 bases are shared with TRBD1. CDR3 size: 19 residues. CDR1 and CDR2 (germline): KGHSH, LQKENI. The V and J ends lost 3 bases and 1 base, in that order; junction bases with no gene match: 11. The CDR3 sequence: CASSPPYGQGESGANVLTF. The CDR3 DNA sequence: TGTGCCAGCTCACCGCCTTACGGACAGGGAGAGTCTGGGGCCAACGTCCTGACTTTC.

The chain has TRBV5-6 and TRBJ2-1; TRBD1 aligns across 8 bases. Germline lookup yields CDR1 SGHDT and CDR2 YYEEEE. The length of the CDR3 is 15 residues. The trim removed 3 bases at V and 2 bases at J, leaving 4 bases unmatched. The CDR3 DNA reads TGTGCCAGCAGCTGGGCAGGGGGCCCCTACAATGAGCAGTTCTTC. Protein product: CASSWAGGPYNEQFF.

The CDR3 spells CASSQAMDSGNTIYF. The CDR3 DNA is TGCGCCAGCAGCCAAGCTATGGACTCTGGAAACACCATATATTTT. V and J are TRBV4-1 and TRBJ1-3; D call uncertain. V was trimmed by 1 base and J by 0 bases, leaving 7 bases between them. CDR1 and CDR2 (germline): MGHRA, YSYEKL. The CDR3 spans 15 residues.

In DNA form, the CDR3 reads TGTGCCAGCAGCCCTCGGACCCGAACTGAAGCTTTCTTT. As protein: CASSPRTRTEAFF. The J gene is TRBJ1-1, the V gene TRBV11-1; D uncertain. V dropped 5 bases and J dropped 5 bases, with 12 bases sitting between them. This CDR3 has 13 residues. The germline V gene encodes CDR1 SGHAT and CDR2 FQDESV (reference sequence).

The DNA for the CDR3 is TGTGCGGCAGGGGAGGCCTATGGCTACACCTTC. This encodes CAAGEAYGYTF. The chain carries TRBV30 and TRBJ1-2, with D possibly TRBD1 on 6 matching bases. Per germline, CDR1 GTSNPN and CDR2 SVGIG (reference sequence). The CDR3 is 11 residues long.

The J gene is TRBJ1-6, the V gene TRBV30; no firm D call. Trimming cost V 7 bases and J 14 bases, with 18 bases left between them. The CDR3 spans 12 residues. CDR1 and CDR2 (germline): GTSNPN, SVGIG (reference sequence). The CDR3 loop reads CASHRGAASLHF. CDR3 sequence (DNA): TGTGCCTCACATCGGGGAGCGGCATCCCTCCACTTT.

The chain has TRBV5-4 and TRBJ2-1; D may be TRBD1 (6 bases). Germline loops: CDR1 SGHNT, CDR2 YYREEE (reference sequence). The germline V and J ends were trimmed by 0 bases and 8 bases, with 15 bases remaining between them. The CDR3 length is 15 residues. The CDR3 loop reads CASSLGGRLLHEQFF. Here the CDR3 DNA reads TGTGCCAGCAGCTTGGGGGGGCGTCTTCTCCATGAGCAGTTCTTC.

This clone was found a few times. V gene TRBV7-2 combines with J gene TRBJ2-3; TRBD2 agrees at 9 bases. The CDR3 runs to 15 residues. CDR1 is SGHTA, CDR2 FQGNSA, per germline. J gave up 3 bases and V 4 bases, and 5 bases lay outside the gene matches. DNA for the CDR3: TGTGCCAGCAGCTGGAGCGGGGGGAATACAGATACGCAGTATTTT. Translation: CASSWSGGNTDTQYF.

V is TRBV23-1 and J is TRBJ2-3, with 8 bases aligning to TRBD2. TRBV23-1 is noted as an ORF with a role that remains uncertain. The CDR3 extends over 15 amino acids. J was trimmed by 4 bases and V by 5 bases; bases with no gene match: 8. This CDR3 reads CASSCGTRDSDTQYF. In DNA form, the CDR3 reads TGCGCCAGCAGTTGCGGGACTAGGGATTCAGATACGCAGTATTTT.

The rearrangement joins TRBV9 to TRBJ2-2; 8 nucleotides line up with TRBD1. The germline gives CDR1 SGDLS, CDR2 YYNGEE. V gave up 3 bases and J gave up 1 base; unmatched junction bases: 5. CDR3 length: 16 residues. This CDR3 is CASSGQGSWNTGELFF. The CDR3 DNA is TGTGCCAGCAGCGGACAGGGGTCATGGAACACCGGGGAGCTGTTTTTT.

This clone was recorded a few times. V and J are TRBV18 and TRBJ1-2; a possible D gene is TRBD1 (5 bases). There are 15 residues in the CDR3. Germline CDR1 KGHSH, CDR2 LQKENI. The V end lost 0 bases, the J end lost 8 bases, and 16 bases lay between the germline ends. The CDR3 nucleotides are TGTGCCAGCTCACCACCCGGGGCGCTCCCGGGGGGCTACACCTTC. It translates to CASSPPGALPGGYTF. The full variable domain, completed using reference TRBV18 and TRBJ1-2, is NAGVMQNPRHLVRRRGQEARLRCSPMKGHSHVYWYRQLPEEGLKFMVYLQKENIIDESGMPKERFSAEFPKEGPSILRIQQVVRGDSAAYFCASSPPGALPGGYTFGSGTRLTVV.

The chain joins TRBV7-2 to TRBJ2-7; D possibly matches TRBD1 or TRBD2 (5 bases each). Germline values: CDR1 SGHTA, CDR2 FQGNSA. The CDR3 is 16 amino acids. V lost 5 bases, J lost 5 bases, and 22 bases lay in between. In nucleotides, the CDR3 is TGTGCCAGCAGCCGACCCCGGGACGGGCTATGGGACGAGCAGTACTTC. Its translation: CASSRPRDGLWDEQYF.

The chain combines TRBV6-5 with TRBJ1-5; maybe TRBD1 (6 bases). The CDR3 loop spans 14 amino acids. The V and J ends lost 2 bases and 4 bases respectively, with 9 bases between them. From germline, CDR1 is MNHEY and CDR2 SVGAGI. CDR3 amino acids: CASSYGGPNQPQHF. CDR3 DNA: TGTGCCAGCAGTTACGGGGGCCCGAATCAGCCCCAGCATTTT.

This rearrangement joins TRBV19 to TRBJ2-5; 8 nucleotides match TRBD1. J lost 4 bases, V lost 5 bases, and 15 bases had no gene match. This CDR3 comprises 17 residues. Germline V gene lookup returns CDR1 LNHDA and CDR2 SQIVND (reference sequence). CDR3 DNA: TGTGCCAGTAGTGCCCTCCCGACCAGCAGGGGGCTAGAGACCCAGTACTTC. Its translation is CASSALPTSRGLETQYF.

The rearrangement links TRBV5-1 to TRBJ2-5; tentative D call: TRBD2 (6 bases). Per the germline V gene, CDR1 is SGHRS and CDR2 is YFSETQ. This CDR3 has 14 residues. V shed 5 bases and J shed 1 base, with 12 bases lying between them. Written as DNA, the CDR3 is TGCGCCAGCAGTCCTGGGACTGGCCAAGAGACCCAGTACTTC. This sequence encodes CASSPGTGQETQYF.

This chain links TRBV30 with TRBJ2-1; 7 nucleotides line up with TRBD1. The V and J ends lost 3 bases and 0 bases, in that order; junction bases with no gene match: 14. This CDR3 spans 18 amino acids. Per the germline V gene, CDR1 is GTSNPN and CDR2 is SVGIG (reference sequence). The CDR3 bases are TGTGCCTGGAGCGATTTCGGGACAGTTTTTAGCTCCTACAATGAGCAGTTCTTC. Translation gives CAWSDFGTVFSSYNEQFF. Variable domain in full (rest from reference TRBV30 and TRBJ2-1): SQTIHQWPATLVQPVGSPLSLECTVEGTSNPNLYWYRQAAGRGLQLLFYSVGIGQISSEVPQNLSASRPQDRQFILSSKKLLLSDSGFYLCAWSDFGTVFSSYNEQFFGPGTRLTVL.

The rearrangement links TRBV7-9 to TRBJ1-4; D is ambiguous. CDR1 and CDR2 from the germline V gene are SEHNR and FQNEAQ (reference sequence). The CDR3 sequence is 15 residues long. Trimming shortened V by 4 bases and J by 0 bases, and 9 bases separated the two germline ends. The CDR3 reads CASSSVSATNEKLFF. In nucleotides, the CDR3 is TGTGCCAGCAGCTCTGTATCAGCAACTAATGAAAAACTGTTTTTT. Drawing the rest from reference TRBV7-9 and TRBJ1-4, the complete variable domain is DTGVSQNPRHKITKRGQNVTFRCDPISEHNRLYWYRQTLGQGPEFLTYFQNEAQLEKSRLLSDRFSAERPKGSFSTLEIQRTEQGDSAMYLCASSSVSATNEKLFFGSGTQLSVL.

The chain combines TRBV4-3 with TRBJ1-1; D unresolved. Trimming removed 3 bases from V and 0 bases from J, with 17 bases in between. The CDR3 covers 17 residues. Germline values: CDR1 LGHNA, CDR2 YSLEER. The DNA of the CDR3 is TGCGCCAGCAGCCACCCCTTGAGCCCAGGCGTGAACACTGAAGCTTTCTTT. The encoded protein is CASSHPLSPGVNTEAFF.

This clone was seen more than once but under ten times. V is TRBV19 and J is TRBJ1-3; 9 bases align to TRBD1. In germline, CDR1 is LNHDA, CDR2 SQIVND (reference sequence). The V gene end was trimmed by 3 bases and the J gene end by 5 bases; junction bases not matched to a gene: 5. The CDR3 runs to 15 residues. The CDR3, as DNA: TGTGCCAGTAGTATTGTGGGACAGGGAAGAAACACCATATATTTT. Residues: CASSIVGQGRNTIYF.

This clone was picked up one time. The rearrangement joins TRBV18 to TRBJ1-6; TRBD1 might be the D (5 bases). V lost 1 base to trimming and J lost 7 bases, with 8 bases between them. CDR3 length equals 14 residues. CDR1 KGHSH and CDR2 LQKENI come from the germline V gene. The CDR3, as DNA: TGTGCCAGCTCACCACAGGGGAGCAATTCACCCCTCCACTTT. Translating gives CASSPQGSNSPLHF. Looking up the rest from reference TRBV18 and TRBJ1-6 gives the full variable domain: NAGVMQNPRHLVRRRGQEARLRCSPMKGHSHVYWYRQLPEEGLKFMVYLQKENIIDESGMPKERFSAEFPKEGPSILRIQQVVRGDSAAYFCASSPQGSNSPLHFGNGTRLTVT.

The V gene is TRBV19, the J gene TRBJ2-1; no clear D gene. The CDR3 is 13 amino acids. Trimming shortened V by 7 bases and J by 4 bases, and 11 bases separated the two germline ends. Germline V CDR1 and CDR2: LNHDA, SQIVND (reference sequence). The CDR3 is CASTLRGYNEQFF. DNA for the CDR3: TGTGCCAGTACATTGCGTGGGTACAATGAGCAGTTCTTC.

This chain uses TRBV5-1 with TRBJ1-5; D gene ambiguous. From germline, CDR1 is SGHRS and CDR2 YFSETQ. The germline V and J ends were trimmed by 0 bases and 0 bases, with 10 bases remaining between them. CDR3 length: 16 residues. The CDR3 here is CASSLVPRDSNQPQHF. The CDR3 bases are TGCGCCAGCAGCTTGGTTCCCAGAGATAGCAATCAGCCCCAGCATTTT.

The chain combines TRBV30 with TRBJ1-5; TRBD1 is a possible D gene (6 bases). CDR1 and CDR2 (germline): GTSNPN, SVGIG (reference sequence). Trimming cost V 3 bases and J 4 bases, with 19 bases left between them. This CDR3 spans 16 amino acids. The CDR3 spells CAWSRRAGGQNQPQHF. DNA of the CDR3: TGTGCCTGGAGCAGACGGGCGGGGGGCCAAAATCAGCCCCAGCATTTT.

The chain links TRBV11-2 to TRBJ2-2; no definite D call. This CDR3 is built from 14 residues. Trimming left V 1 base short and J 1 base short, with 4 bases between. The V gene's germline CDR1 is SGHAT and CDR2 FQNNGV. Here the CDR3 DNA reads TGTGCCAGCAGCTTAGGGCAGAACACCGGGGAGCTGTTTTTT. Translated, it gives CASSLGQNTGELFF.

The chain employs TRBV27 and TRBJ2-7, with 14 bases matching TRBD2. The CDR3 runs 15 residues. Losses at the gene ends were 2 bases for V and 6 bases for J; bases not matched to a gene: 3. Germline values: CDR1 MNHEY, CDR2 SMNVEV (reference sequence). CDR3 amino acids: CASSLNGLAGGEQYF. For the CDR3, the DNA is TGTGCCAGCAGTTTAAACGGACTAGCGGGGGGCGAGCAGTACTTC.

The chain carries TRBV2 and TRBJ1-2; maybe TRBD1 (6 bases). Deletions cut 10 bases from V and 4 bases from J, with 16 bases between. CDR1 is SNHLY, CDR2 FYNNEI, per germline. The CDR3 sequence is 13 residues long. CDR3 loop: CATGRGTAYGYTF. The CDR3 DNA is TGTGCCACCGGAAGGGGGACCGCCTATGGCTACACCTTC.

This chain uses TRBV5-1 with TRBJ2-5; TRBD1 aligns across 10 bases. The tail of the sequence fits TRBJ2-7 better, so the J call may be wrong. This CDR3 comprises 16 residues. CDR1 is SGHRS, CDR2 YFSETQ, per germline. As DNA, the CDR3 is TGCGCCAGCAGCCAAGCTCCCGGGACAGGGGAGTACGAGCAGTACTTC. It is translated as CASSQAPGTGEYEQYF.